A single sample gave rise to the 6 T cell receptor beta chains below, sequenced in a study of cytomegalovirus exposure and HLA in healthy donors. PCR primers comprised 60 Vbeta and 13 Jbeta primers. Profiled with immunoSEQ multiplex PCR; TCRdb holds only in-frame clones, not every one. This sample contains about 150,000 clones. Sequences were obtained from PBMCs. The source of these receptors is a woman in her forties or fifties in good health and CMV-seronegative.

The J gene is TRBJ2-1, the V gene TRBV28, with no clear D. This CDR3 is built from 12 residues. V was clipped by 3 bases and J by 8 bases, with 8 bases between them. Germline CDR1 MDHEN, CDR2 SYDVKM. The CDR3 spells CASSLGRYEQFF. The CDR3 coding sequence is TGTGCCAGCAGTTTGGGCAGGTATGAGCAGTTCTTC.

The genes are TRBV5-5 and TRBJ1-4, with 7 bases that match TRBD1. Per germline, CDR1 SGHKS and CDR2 YYEKEE (reference sequence). J lost 4 bases, V lost 5 bases, and 5 bases had no gene match. The CDR3 covers 14 residues. As DNA, the CDR3 is TGTGCCAGCAGACCGACAGGGCGTAATGAAAAACTGTTTTTT. Translation gives CASRPTGRNEKLFF. Supplemented by reference TRBV5-5 and TRBJ1-4, the full variable domain reads DAGVTQSPTHLIKTRGQQVTLRCSPISGHKSVSWYQQVLGQGPQFIFQYYEKEERGRGNFPDRFSARQFPNYSSELNVNALLLGDSALYLCASRPTGRNEKLFFGSGTQLSVL.

This chain's CDR3 is CASSGPGGSNQPQHF. The CDR3 region has the DNA TGTGCCAGCAGTGGCCCGGGGGGTAGCAATCAGCCCCAGCATTTT. The rearrangement links TRBV2 to TRBJ1-5; a weak D match, TRBD1 (5 bases). Trimming took 4 bases from V and 0 from J, leaving 10 bases between them. The CDR3 spans 15 residues. The germline V gene has CDR1 SNHLY and CDR2 FYNNEI.

CDR3 sequence reads: CASSYNRGSDEQYF. The CDR3 nucleotides read TGCGCCAGCAGTTATAACAGGGGGTCGGACGAGCAGTACTTC. This rearrangement joins TRBV4-1 to TRBJ2-7, with 8 bases aligning to TRBD1. The V segment lost 6 bases and the J segment 5 bases; nucleotides outside the gene matches: 9. The CDR3 length is 14 residues. CDR1 and CDR2 (germline): MGHRA, YSYEKL.

The V call is TRBV19, the J call TRBJ2-5; 9 nucleotides align to TRBD2. The CDR3 contains 16 residues. The germline CDR1 and CDR2 sequences are LNHDA and SQIVND (reference sequence). The J segment lost 5 bases and the V segment lost 4 bases, leaving 11 bases of the junction unmatched. The CDR3 reads CASSTSLAGGRETQYF. CDR3 in DNA: TGTGCCAGTAGTACTTCGCTCGCGGGGGGGCGGGAGACCCAGTACTTC.

In DNA form, the CDR3 reads TGTGCCAGCAGCACGATTCGCCGGGACTACTACGAGCAGTACTTC. Protein: CASSTIRRDYYEQYF. The chain employs TRBV28 and TRBJ2-7, with 7 bases that match TRBD2. The CDR3 sequence is 15 residues long. Germline loops: CDR1 MDHEN, CDR2 SYDVKM. Trimming cost V 6 bases and J 3 bases; bases outside gene matches: 11.